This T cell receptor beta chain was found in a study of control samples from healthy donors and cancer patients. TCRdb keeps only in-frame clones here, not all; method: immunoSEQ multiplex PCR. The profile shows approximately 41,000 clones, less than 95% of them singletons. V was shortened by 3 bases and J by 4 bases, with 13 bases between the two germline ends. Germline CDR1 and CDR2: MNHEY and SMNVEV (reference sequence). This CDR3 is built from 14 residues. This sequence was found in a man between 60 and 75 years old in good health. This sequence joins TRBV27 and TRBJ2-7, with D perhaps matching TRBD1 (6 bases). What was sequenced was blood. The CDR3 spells CASSFPRQAYEQYF. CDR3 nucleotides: TGTGCCAGCAGTTTTCCCCGACAGGCGTACGAGCAGTACTTC.